Shown below are 21 T cell receptor beta chains from a single sample sequenced in a study of blood T cell repertoires in COVID-19. The data were produced by immunoSEQ multiplex PCR, yet TCRdb's version contains in-frame clones alone and is incomplete. The sample contains about 140,000 clones, 85% to 90% of which appear only once. Sequencing used peripheral blood. These receptors originate from a human donor in a cohort sampled during active COVID-19.

The genes are TRBV2 and TRBJ1-1, with D unclear. Trimming removed 1 base from V and 5 bases from J, with 8 bases in between. The CDR3 is made up of 13 amino acids. The V gene's germline CDR1 is SNHLY and CDR2 FYNNEI. The CDR3 spells CASSEGPRTEAFF. The CDR3, as DNA: TGTGCCAGCAGTGAAGGGCCCAGAACTGAAGCTTTCTTT.

The chain uses TRBV11-2 and TRBJ2-7; 10 bases fit TRBD1. This CDR3 region has 16 residues. Per germline, CDR1 SGHAT and CDR2 FQNNGV. V was pared by 5 bases and J by 5 bases, with 12 bases of the junction left unmatched. This CDR3 reads CASSPLGQGGSHEQYF. The CDR3 nucleotides are TGTGCCAGCAGCCCCCTCGGACAGGGGGGGTCGCACGAGCAGTACTTC. Filled out from reference TRBV11-2 and TRBJ2-7, the complete variable domain reads EAGVAQSPRYKIIEKRQSVAFWCNPISGHATLYWYQQILGQGPKLLIQFQNNGVVDDSQLPKDRFSAERLKGVDSTLKIQPAKLEDSAVYLCASSPLGQGGSHEQYFGPGTRLTVT.

The genes are TRBV6-5 and TRBJ1-5; D may be TRBD1 (6 bases). Germline assignment: CDR1 MNHEY and CDR2 SVGAGI. CDR3 length: 15 residues. The germline V and J ends were trimmed by 5 bases and 2 bases, with 13 bases remaining between them. The CDR3 is CASSQTGLGNQPQHF. CDR3 nucleotide sequence: TGTGCCAGCAGTCAAACAGGGTTGGGCAATCAGCCCCAGCATTTT.

The rearrangement joins TRBV28 to TRBJ1-1, with D unclear. This CDR3 region has 13 residues. Trimming left V 1 base short and J 11 bases short, with 14 bases between. CDR1 and CDR2 from the germline V gene are MDHEN and SYDVKM. As DNA, the CDR3 is TGTGCCAGCAGTTTATATCTCAAAACGGTGGCTTTCTTT. Its protein is CASSLYLKTVAFF.

The rearrangement links TRBV21-1 to TRBJ1-5; the table calls TRBD1, which could not be checked here. TRBV21-1 is a documented pseudogene. This CDR3 contains 14 residues. The CDR3 reads CASREQGYTEPQHF. CDR3 DNA: TGTGCCAGCAGGGAACAGGGATATACGGAACCCCAGCATTTT.

The table lists this clone with a few counts. In DNA form, the CDR3 reads TGTGCCAGCAGTGGGGGACTTGTGGAAAAACTGTTTTTT. Encoded protein: CASSGGLVEKLFF. The V and J genes are TRBV28 and TRBJ1-4; maybe TRBD1 (5 bases). The CDR3 sequence is 13 residues long. Germline lookup yields CDR1 MDHEN and CDR2 SYDVKM. With 5 bases removed from V and 8 bases from J, the gap between germline ends came to 12 bases.

This chain connects TRBV10-3 to TRBJ2-1; TRBD1 agrees at 12 bases. There are 16 residues in the CDR3. The V gene end was trimmed by 6 bases and the J gene end by 8 bases; junction bases not matched to a gene: 11. Germline loops: CDR1 ENHRY, CDR2 SYGVKD. CDR3 region: CAISRGGQGASDEQFF. CDR3 bases: TGTGCCATCAGCCGAGGGGGACAGGGGGCGAGTGATGAGCAGTTCTTC.

This chain uses TRBV7-3 with TRBJ2-2; D may be TRBD1 (6 bases). With 2 bases removed from V and 6 bases from J, the gap between germline ends came to 16 bases. The CDR3 totals 16 residues. CDR1 and CDR2 (germline): SGHTA, FQGTGA. In DNA, the CDR3 is TGTGCCAGCAGCTTATCTCAGGGGAGAATGGCCGGGGAGCTGTTTTTT. Translating gives CASSLSQGRMAGELFF.

This clone was detected only a few times. The rearrangement links TRBV7-8 to TRBJ1-3; TRBD1 aligns across 7 bases. The CDR3 covers 17 residues. After removal of 5 bases from V and 0 bases from J, the junction contained 10 bases not matched to a gene. Germline V gene lookup returns CDR1 SGHVS and CDR2 FQNEAQ. CDR3 nucleotide sequence: TGTGCCAGCAGCCCGCTACGACAGGGTGCCTCTGGAAACACCATATATTTT. Translated, it gives CASSPLRQGASGNTIYF.

V and J are TRBV2 and TRBJ2-3, with 8 nucleotides matching TRBD2. CDR1 and CDR2 from the germline V gene are SNHLY and FYNNEI. This CDR3 has 17 residues. V shed 5 bases, J shed 2 bases, and the junction held 12 bases outside the gene matches. CDR3 bases: TGTGCCAGCAGTCTCCGGGGGGGGACCGATCTCACAGATACGCAGTATTTT. It yields the protein CASSLRGGTDLTDTQYF.

This rearrangement joins TRBV25-1 to TRBJ2-3; a possible D gene is TRBD1 (5 bases). Trimming cost V 5 bases and J 2 bases, with 11 bases left between them. CDR1 and CDR2 (germline): MGHDK, SYGVNS. This CDR3 is built from 14 residues. Here the CDR3 DNA reads TGTGCCAGCAGTCAACGACAGTCCACAGATACGCAGTATTTT. It encodes CASSQRQSTDTQYF.

This sequence joins TRBV5-4 and TRBJ2-1, with D unresolved. The CDR3 runs to 15 residues. In germline, CDR1 is SGHNT, CDR2 YYREEE (reference sequence). Between the trimmed V and J ends, which lost 4 bases and 4 bases, there was a span of 15 bases. The CDR3 nucleotides read TGTGCCAGCAGCCCGAATCCCAACTCATACAATGAGCAGTTCTTC. It translates to CASSPNPNSYNEQFF. The full variable domain, its missing parts supplied by reference TRBV5-4 and TRBJ2-1, is ETGVTQSPTHLIKTRGQQVTLRCSSQSGHNTVSWYQQALGQGPQFIFQYYREEENGRGNFPPRFSGLQFPNYSSELNVNALELDDSALYLCASSPNPNSYNEQFFGPGTRLTVL.

The chain has TRBV6-5 and TRBJ1-1; no reliable D call. The germline V gene has CDR1 MNHEY and CDR2 SVGAGI. The CDR3 is 13 amino acids. V was pared by 7 bases and J by 3 bases, with 12 bases between. DNA of the CDR3: TGTGCCAGCATCGGGTGGCAATACACTGAAGCTTTCTTT. Translated: CASIGWQYTEAFF.

This chain links TRBV5-3 with TRBJ2-6; D ambiguous. TRBV5-3 is labeled an ORF, and its function is uncertain. This CDR3 is 16 amino acids long. V lost 4 bases to trimming and J lost 4 bases, with 15 bases between them. The CDR3 loop reads CARSNIFLKGANVLTF. The DNA for the CDR3 is TGTGCCAGAAGCAACATTTTTCTTAAGGGGGCCAACGTCCTGACTTTC.

The chain is built from TRBV4-2 and TRBJ1-1; D is ambiguous. CDR1 LGHNA and CDR2 YNFKEQ come from the germline V gene. Trimming left V 1 base short and J 7 bases short, with 7 bases between. The CDR3 spans 12 residues. This chain's CDR3 is CASSQGQIEAFF. The CDR3 nucleotides are TGTGCCAGCAGCCAAGGGCAGATTGAAGCTTTCTTT.

This clone was picked up one time. The rearrangement uses TRBV5-8 and TRBJ1-5, with 8 bases matching TRBD1. The V gene end was trimmed by 0 bases and the J gene end by 4 bases; junction bases not matched to a gene: 12. This CDR3 has 18 amino acids. The germline gives CDR1 SGHTS, CDR2 YDEGEE. CDR3 loop: CASSLGTWTGLWNQPQHF. The CDR3 DNA sequence: TGTGCCAGCAGCTTGGGAACTTGGACAGGGTTATGGAATCAGCCCCAGCATTTT.

The chain has TRBV19 and TRBJ2-3, with 10 bases fitting TRBD2. The germline V gene encodes CDR1 LNHDA and CDR2 SQIVND (reference sequence). V shed 3 bases and J 6 bases; nucleotides not matched to a gene: 6. The CDR3 is 15 residues long. The CDR3 region is CASSILAGAADTQYF. The CDR3 DNA reads TGTGCCAGTAGTATCCTAGCGGGAGCCGCGGATACGCAGTATTTT.

Only a few counts were recorded for this clone. The chain carries TRBV5-1 and TRBJ1-1; no firm D call. Between the trimmed V and J ends, which lost 0 bases and 2 bases, there was a span of 14 bases. CDR1 is SGHRS and CDR2 is YFSETQ in the germline V gene. This CDR3 comprises 16 residues. The CDR3 DNA reads TGCGCCAGCAGCTTGGGTTTCGGTCGACAAAACACTGAAGCTTTCTTT. Its protein is CASSLGFGRQNTEAFF.

This rearrangement joins TRBV18 to TRBJ2-3; TRBD2 aligns across 9 bases. J was trimmed by 2 bases and V by 4 bases; bases with no gene match: 7. This CDR3 has 16 residues. Germline CDR1 is KGHSH and CDR2 is LQKENI. CDR3: CASSQIAGVNTDTQYF. In DNA, the CDR3 is TGTGCCAGCTCACAGATAGCGGGGGTTAACACAGATACGCAGTATTTT.

V usage is TRBV7-9 and J usage is TRBJ2-1; 8 positions agree with TRBD2. J gave up 7 bases and V 3 bases, and 5 bases lay outside the gene matches. CDR1 SEHNR and CDR2 FQNEAQ come from the germline V gene (reference sequence). The CDR3 consists of 14 residues. The CDR3 nucleotides are TGTGCCAGCAGCTTGGGACTAGAAGGTAATGAGCAGTTCTTC. Amino acid sequence: CASSLGLEGNEQFF. The full variable domain, with the rest looked up from reference TRBV7-9 and TRBJ2-1, is DTGVSQNPRHKITKRGQNVTFRCDPISEHNRLYWYRQTLGQGPEFLTYFQNEAQLEKSRLLSDRFSAERPKGSFSTLEIQRTEQGDSAMYLCASSLGLEGNEQFFGPGTRLTVL.

The chain links TRBV2 to TRBJ2-5, with 12 bases fitting TRBD1. After removal of 8 bases from V and 5 bases from J, the junction contained 9 bases not matched to a gene. Germline CDR1 reads SNHLY; CDR2 reads FYNNEI. CDR3 length equals 15 residues. The chain's CDR3 is CASDGGQGAWETQYF. The DNA for the CDR3 is TGTGCCAGCGACGGGGGACAGGGGGCTTGGGAGACCCAGTACTTC.